The 23 T cell receptor beta chains below all came from one sample that was sequenced in a study of T cell clonality in common variable immunodeficiency. The protocol was immunoSEQ multiplex PCR, while the TCRdb copy is restricted to in-frame clones and leaves out a portion. This sample carries about 40,000 clones, none of them present only once. Source material: peripheral blood mononuclear cells. The source of these receptors is a person aged 18-70 years in good health.

This clone has ten or more counts. The read ends 3 residues early relative to the CDR3; the germline J gene fills the gap. The genes are TRBV20-1 and TRBJ2-2; D might be TRBD1 (6 bases). V was clipped by 3 bases and J by 6 bases, with 17 bases between them. The CDR3 length is 15 residues. Germline lookup yields CDR1 DFQATT and CDR2 SNEGSKA (reference sequence). The part of the CDR3 DNA that was read is TGCAGTGCTAGCCCAGGGGATACACCATCCGGGGAG. This gives the protein CSASPGDTPSGE. The whole CDR3 sequence is CSASPGDTPSGELFF.

This clone was picked up many times. The CDR3 end falls 3 residues outside the read, so it is completed with the germline J gene. The chain recombines TRBV7-6 with TRBJ1-4; D possibly corresponds to TRBD1 (5 bases). The CDR3 totals 17 residues. V lost 4 bases and J lost 5, with 20 bases in between. CDR1 and CDR2 (germline): SGHVS, FNYEAQ. The CDR3 DNA, read in part, is TGTGCCAGCAGCTCCGAGGGGATGGGTAGGGTAAATGAAAAA. Translating gives CASSSEGMGRVNEK. In full, the CDR3 is CASSSEGMGRVNEKLFF. Supplemented by reference TRBV7-6 and TRBJ1-4, the full variable domain reads GAGVSQSPRYKVTKRGQDVALRCDPISGHVSLYWYRQALGQGPEFLTYFNYEAQQDKSGLPNDRFSAERPEGSISTLTIQRTEQRDSAMYRCASSSEGMGRVNEKLFFGSGTQLSVL.

This clone came up many times. The read ends 3 residues shy of where the CDR3 ends; the end is completed using the germline J gene. J is TRBJ2-2 and V is TRBV19; TRBD1 matches at 11 bases. CDR1 and CDR2 (germline): LNHDA, SQIVND (reference sequence). V was clipped by 8 bases and J by 3 bases; unmatched bases: 8. CDR3 size: 16 residues. CDR3 DNA, as far as it was read: TGTGCCAGTGAGAGGACAGGGGGCTTTGACACCGGGGAG. It specifies CASERTGGFDTGE. The complete CDR3 reads CASERTGGFDTGELFF.

In regard to this clone: The read halts 3 residues ahead of the CDR3 end, with the missing end drawn from the germline J gene. The chain has TRBV18 and TRBJ2-1; D may be TRBD2 (6 bases). From germline, CDR1 is KGHSH and CDR2 LQKENI. This CDR3 region has 16 residues. V was shortened by 2 bases and J by 2 bases, with 13 bases between the two germline ends. CDR3 DNA (partial): TGTGCCAGCTCACCAGGAGGGGTACGAGCCTACAATGAG. Translation gives CASSPGGVRAYNE. The full CDR3 is CASSPGGVRAYNEQFF.

In this sample, this clone turned up many times. The CDR3 goes on 3 residues after the read ends, and that part is filled in from the germline J gene. This chain connects TRBV2 to TRBJ2-5, with 11 bases fitting TRBD2. The germline gives CDR1 SNHLY, CDR2 FYNNEI. With V trimmed by 4 bases and J by 2 bases, 3 bases remained unmatched. The CDR3 length is 15 residues. The covered CDR3 bases are TGTGCCAGCAGTGGACTAGCGGGGCGGCAAGAGACC. Translation: CASSGLAGRQET. In full, the CDR3 is CASSGLAGRQETQYF.

For this clone: The read ends 3 residues before the CDR3 terminus; that terminus is restored from the germline J gene. The chain joins TRBV2 to TRBJ2-7, with D perhaps matching TRBD1 (6 bases). CDR1 SNHLY and CDR2 FYNNEI come from the germline V gene. Deletions cut 6 bases from V and 2 bases from J, with 11 bases between. The CDR3 loop spans 13 amino acids. This CDR3 reads CASRPGQPYEQYF. CDR3 DNA, as far as it was read: TGTGCCAGCAGACCCGGACAGCCCTACGAG.

This clone was observed many times. This CDR3 is CSASPGSGDKDTQYF. The part of the CDR3 DNA that was read is TGCAGTGCTAGCCCCGGGAGCGGTGATAAAGATACG. V gene TRBV20-1 combines with J gene TRBJ2-3; tentatively, D is TRBD2 (6 bases). The read ends 3 residues shy of where the CDR3 ends; the end is completed using the germline J gene. The CDR3 runs to 15 residues. The germline CDR1 and CDR2 sequences are DFQATT and SNEGSKA (reference sequence). The V end lost 3 bases, the J end lost 5 bases, and 18 bases lay between the germline ends.

This clone was picked up many times. CDR3: CASSRDSNEKLFF. Partial CDR3 DNA: TGTGCCAGCTCACGGGACAGTAATGAAAAA. The chain carries TRBV18 and TRBJ1-4; 7 bases match TRBD1. The read is 3 residues too short to cover the CDR3 end, so that end is filled in from the germline J gene. This CDR3 is 13 amino acids long. V was pared by 4 bases and J by 4 bases, with 0 bases of the junction left unmatched. CDR1 and CDR2 (germline): KGHSH, LQKENI.

This clone was counted at least ten times. Coverage ceases 3 residues before the CDR3 finishes, and the germline J gene fills in the end. This chain joins TRBV18 and TRBJ1-1; D is undetermined. Germline CDR1 reads KGHSH; CDR2 reads LQKENI. V was cut by 3 bases and J by 3 bases, with 11 bases left in between. The CDR3 length is 14 residues. The sequenced CDR3 bases are TGTGCCAGCTCACCTCAGGATACCGACACTGAA. Translated, it gives CASSPQDTDTE. The whole CDR3 protein reads CASSPQDTDTEAFF.

This clone was seen ten or more times. The CDR3 bases that were read are TGTGCCAGCAGTGAGTGGGACAGAGGGTATGGC. Translating gives CASSEWDRGYG. The entire CDR3 sequence reads CASSEWDRGYGYTF. The V gene is TRBV6-1, the J gene TRBJ1-2, with TRBD1 matching 7 bases. The read ends 3 residues before the CDR3 terminus; that terminus is restored from the germline J gene. Germline trimming cut 3 bases from V and 5 bases from J; bases unmatched to any gene: 6. Germline CDR1 is MNHNS and CDR2 is SASEGT. This CDR3 is built from 14 residues.

This clone occurred many times. The CDR3 is CASGTSGGDTQYF. CDR3 DNA, as far as it was read: TGCGCCAGCGGGACTAGCGGGGGAGATACG. J is TRBJ2-3 and V is TRBV23-1; 14 nucleotides agree with TRBD2. The read comes to an end 3 residues before the CDR3 does, leaving the germline J gene to fill in the end. TRBV23-1 is an open reading frame whose function is uncertain. With 8 bases clipped from V and 5 bases from J, the junction kept 0 bases outside the gene matches. The CDR3 has 13 residues.

This clone was detected many times. The missing CDR3 end, 3 residues past where the read stops, is filled in from the germline J gene. The gene calls are TRBV7-6 and TRBJ2-7, with D possibly TRBD1 on 6 matching bases. Germline CDR1 SGHVS, CDR2 FNYEAQ. Between the trimmed V and J ends, which lost 2 bases and 4 bases, there was a span of 15 bases. This CDR3 comprises 15 residues. The sequenced part of the CDR3 DNA is TGTGCCAGCAGCTTATACGGACAGACCTTTTACGAG. It encodes CASSLYGQTFYE. The full-length CDR3 reads as CASSLYGQTFYEQYF.

As concerns this clone: The read is 3 residues too short to cover the CDR3 end, so that end is filled in from the germline J gene. The rearrangement joins TRBV11-1 to TRBJ2-7, with TRBD1 identical over 9 bases. CDR1 and CDR2 from the germline V gene are SGHAT and FQDESV (reference sequence). This CDR3 is built from 14 residues. Trimming removed 6 bases from V and 3 bases from J; junction bases left unmatched: 6. CDR3 bases read: TGTGCCAGCAGTACCGGGACAGGGAGCTACGAG. Translated: CASSTGTGSYE. The full CDR3 sequence reads CASSTGTGSYEQYF.

This clone was counted ten times or more. The read gets to within 3 residues of the CDR3 end, and the germline J gene fills in the rest. Within the sample, other DNA sequences also encode this same CDR3. The V and J genes are TRBV5-1 and TRBJ1-2; 10 nucleotides agree with TRBD1. CDR3 size: 15 residues. Trimming removed 0 bases from V and 6 bases from J; junction bases left unmatched: 5. CDR1 and CDR2 (germline): SGHRS, YFSETQ. The chain's CDR3 is CASSLEGQGSDGYTF. The sequenced CDR3 bases are TGCGCCAGCAGCTTGGAGGGACAGGGGTCCGATGGC.

On this clone itself: The read ends 3 residues before the CDR3 terminus; that terminus is restored from the germline J gene. This chain connects TRBV19 to TRBJ2-7, with TRBD1 identical over 8 bases. After removal of 3 bases from V and 0 bases from J, the junction contained 4 bases not matched to a gene. The CDR3 covers 15 residues. Germline CDR1 LNHDA, CDR2 SQIVND (reference sequence). The CDR3: CASSIPGQGSYEQYF. CDR3 DNA, as far as it was read: TGTGCCAGTAGTATCCCCGGACAGGGCTCCTACGAG.

At least ten counts were recorded for this clone. Read coverage stops 3 residues before the CDR3 terminus; the germline J gene supplies the remainder. This chain links TRBV20-1 with TRBJ2-1; 13 bases are shared with TRBD2. Germline CDR1 and CDR2: DFQATT and SNEGSKA (reference sequence). V shed 0 bases, J shed 6 bases, and the junction held 5 bases outside the gene matches. The CDR3 spans 16 residues. The CDR3 sequence is CSARERLAGGGNEQFF. The DNA read from the CDR3 is TGCAGTGCTAGAGAAAGACTAGCGGGAGGAGGCAATGAG.

This clone was observed at least ten times. The read stops 3 residues short of the end of the CDR3; the missing end is completed from the germline J gene. The rearrangement joins TRBV19 to TRBJ2-7; D perhaps matches TRBD2 (5 bases). The V gene lost 4 bases and the J gene lost 5 bases, with 6 bases spanning the gap. The CDR3 has 11 residues. Germline V CDR1 and CDR2: LNHDA, SQIVND (reference sequence). CDR3: CASSTRDEQYF. The DNA read from the CDR3 is TGTGCCAGTAGTACGCGGGACGAG.

Many counts were recorded for this clone. The read ends 3 residues early relative to the CDR3; the germline J gene fills the gap. The genes are TRBV5-6 and TRBJ2-7, with D possibly TRBD1 on 6 matching bases. Deletions cut 3 bases from V and 2 bases from J, with 12 bases between. CDR1 is SGHDT, CDR2 YYEEEE, per germline. The CDR3 contains 14 residues. The CDR3 loop reads CASSSLDSTYEQYF. CDR3 DNA (partial): TGTGCCAGCAGCTCCTTGGACAGCACCTACGAG.

In its sample, this clone was seen many times. The CDR3 end falls 3 residues outside the read, so it is completed with the germline J gene. V gene TRBV5-4 combines with J gene TRBJ2-3, with D unresolved. Germline values: CDR1 SGHNT, CDR2 YYREEE (reference sequence). The ends were cut back, 1 base at V and 1 base at J, with 4 bases in the middle. The CDR3 sequence is 13 residues long. The CDR3 spells CASSLRGTDTQYF. The part of the CDR3 DNA that was read is TGTGCCAGCAGCTTGAGGGGCACAGATACG.

This clone was recorded many times. The read ends 3 residues before the CDR3 terminus; that terminus is restored from the germline J gene. V and J are TRBV20-1 and TRBJ1-1; D is ambiguous. Per the germline V gene, CDR1 is DFQATT and CDR2 is SNEGSKA (reference sequence). This CDR3 is built from 14 residues. V lost 0 bases and J 4 bases, leaving 12 bases between the germline ends. CDR3 DNA, as far as it was read: TGCAGTGCTAGAGATTGGTCAGAACCCACTGAA. Its translation: CSARDWSEPTE. In full, the CDR3 reads CSARDWSEPTEAFF.

In this sample, this clone turned up many times. The read terminates 3 residues ahead of where the CDR3 ends, so the germline J gene completes it. This sequence joins TRBV5-1 and TRBJ1-1, with a possible D match to TRBD1 (6 bases). Germline V gene sequence: CDR1 SGHRS, CDR2 YFSETQ. The CDR3 consists of 14 residues. V was pared by 3 bases and J by 5 bases, with 14 bases between. The covered CDR3 bases are TGCGCCAGCAGCTACTTAGACAGGTTGACTGAA. Protein: CASSYLDRLTE. The complete CDR3 sequence is CASSYLDRLTEAFF.

This clone was picked up many times. The CDR3 goes on 3 residues after the read ends, and that part is filled in from the germline J gene. The chain joins TRBV2 to TRBJ2-7; 7 bases agree with TRBD2. V shed 6 bases and J 1 base; nucleotides not matched to a gene: 9. This CDR3 spans 15 amino acids. In germline, CDR1 is SNHLY, CDR2 FYNNEI. CDR3 bases read: TGTGCCAGCAGCCCTTTAGCGGGTCATTCCTACGAG. Its translation is CASSPLAGHSYE. The whole CDR3 is CASSPLAGHSYEQYF. Based on the CDR3 plus reference TRBV2 and TRBJ2-7, the full variable domain is EPEVTQTPSHQVTQMGQEVILRCVPISNHLYFYWYRQILGQKVEFLVSFYNNEISEKSEIFDDQFSVERPDGSNFTLKIRSTKLEDSAMYFCASSPLAGHSYEQYFGPGTRLTVT.

The table lists this clone with a few counts. The CDR3 is cut off 3 residues early in the read; its end comes from the germline J gene. The chain employs TRBV7-9 and TRBJ1-5; possible D gene TRBD1, 5 bases. V was trimmed by 7 bases and J by 6 bases, leaving 13 bases between them. CDR1 SEHNR and CDR2 FQNEAQ come from the germline V gene (reference sequence). This CDR3 is built from 13 residues. CDR3 residues: CASNVGGSQPQHF. The covered CDR3 bases are TGTGCCAGCAATGTCGGGGGGAGTCAGCCC.